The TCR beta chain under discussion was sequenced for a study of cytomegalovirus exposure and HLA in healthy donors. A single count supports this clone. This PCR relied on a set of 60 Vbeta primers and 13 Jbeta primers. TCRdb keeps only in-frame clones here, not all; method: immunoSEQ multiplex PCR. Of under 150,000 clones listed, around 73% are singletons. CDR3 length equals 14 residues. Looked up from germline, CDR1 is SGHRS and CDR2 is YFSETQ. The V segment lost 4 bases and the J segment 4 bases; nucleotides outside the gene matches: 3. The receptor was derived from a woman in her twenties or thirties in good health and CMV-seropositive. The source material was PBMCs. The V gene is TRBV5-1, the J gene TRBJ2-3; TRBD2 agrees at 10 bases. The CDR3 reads CASSLGLAADTQYF. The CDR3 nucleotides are TGCGCCAGCAGCCTAGGACTAGCGGCAGATACGCAGTATTTT. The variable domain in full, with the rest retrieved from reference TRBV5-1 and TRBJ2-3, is KAGVTQTPRYLIKTRGQQVTLSCSPISGHRSVSWYQQTPGQGLQFLFEYFSETQRNKGNFPGRFSGRQFSNSRSEMNVSTLELGDSALYLCASSLGLAADTQYFGPGTRLTVL.